This T cell receptor beta chain was sequenced during a study of T cell responses to AZD1222 COVID-19 vaccine. Study-wide points: Repertoire sampling happened only post peak T cell response.

This CDR3 contains 16 residues. With 4 bases removed from V and 0 bases from J, the gap between germline ends came to 16 bases. Germline assignment: CDR1 SGDLS and CDR2 YYNGEE. TCRdb keeps only in-frame clones here, not all; method: immunoSEQ multiplex PCR. This repertoire shows about 97,000 clones, around nine tenths found once; its top ten account for roughly 2.8%. Note on this clone: Its antigen is not identified.

The material sequenced was peripheral blood, taken on day 0 of AZD1222 vaccination. The chain employs TRBV9 and TRBJ1-1; TRBD1 is a possible D gene (6 bases). The receptor comes from an adult in good health. In nucleotides, the CDR3 is TGTGCCAGCAGCCCAACTTCGGACAGACTGAACACTGAAGCTTTCTTT. Amino acid sequence: CASSPTSDRLNTEAFF.